These 3 T cell receptor beta chains were all obtained from the same sample, sequenced in a study of blood T cell repertoires in COVID-19. TCRdb's table, derived via immunoSEQ multiplex PCR, lists solely in-frame clones and lacks some. The data contain about 210,000 clones, roughly nine tenths of them singletons. Specimen: peripheral blood. Receptor source: a middle-aged man with acute or convalescent COVID-19.

The chain recombines TRBV7-6 with TRBJ2-1; maybe TRBD1 (5 bases). The V and J ends lost 3 bases and 7 bases respectively, with 16 bases between them. This CDR3 comprises 15 residues. The germline gives CDR1 SGHVS, CDR2 FNYEAQ. CDR3 amino acids: CASSFGPGSINEQFF. For the CDR3, the DNA is TGTGCCAGCAGCTTCGGTCCAGGGTCGATAAATGAGCAGTTCTTC.

The rearrangement links TRBV11-2 to TRBJ2-5; 9 bases map to TRBD1. V gave up 3 bases and J gave up 3 bases; unmatched junction bases: 5. The germline V gene encodes CDR1 SGHAT and CDR2 FQNNGV. The CDR3 sequence is 15 residues long. CDR3 in amino acids: CASSFLWTGEETQYF. In nucleotides, the CDR3 is TGTGCCAGCAGCTTCCTTTGGACAGGGGAAGAGACCCAGTACTTC.

V and J are TRBV4-1 and TRBJ2-1; TRBD2 agrees at 12 bases. The germline V gene has CDR1 MGHRA and CDR2 YSYEKL. This CDR3 spans 16 amino acids. J lost 2 bases, V lost 1 base, and 0 bases had no gene match. For the CDR3, the DNA is TGCGCCAGCAGCCAAGGACTAGCGGGGGCCTACAATGAGCAGTTCTTC. Protein sequence: CASSQGLAGAYNEQFF.